These 9 T cell receptor beta chains were all obtained from the same sample, sequenced in a study of PD-L1 blockade in urothelial cancer (dated by TCRdb to about 2017). The library came from the immunoSEQ multiplex PCR assay. The immuneACCESS repertoire file appears here via TCRdb, limited to in-frame rearrangements. These files lack a portion of the clones; in checked studies, under half of the deficit traces to unresolved V genes, and the cause of the others is not known. This sample lists 55,000 to 70,000 clones; 82% were detected once. Together, the top ten hold roughly 4% of the sample. Sample: PBMCs, taken around atezolizumab (anti-PD-L1) treatment. The receptors derive from a man in his sixties or seventies with urothelial cancer.

V gene TRBV14 combines with J gene TRBJ1-4; 9 bases map to TRBD1. V shed 3 bases and J 4 bases; nucleotides not matched to a gene: 9. The CDR3 is 17 amino acids. Looked up from germline, CDR1 is SGHDN and CDR2 is FVKESK. CDR3 in amino acids: CASSHRPPGQGNEKLFF. In DNA form, the CDR3 reads TGTGCCAGCAGCCACAGACCCCCGGGACAGGGTAATGAAAAACTGTTTTTT.

The V and J genes are TRBV19 and TRBJ2-5, with D tentatively TRBD1 (6 bases). Trimming took 5 bases from V and 2 from J, leaving 18 bases between them. This CDR3 has 16 amino acids. CDR1 LNHDA and CDR2 SQIVND come from the germline V gene (reference sequence). The CDR3 nucleotides read TGTGCCAGTAGTGCCGGGGACATCTTCGGGCAAGAGACCCAGTACTTC. Translation gives CASSAGDIFGQETQYF.

The chain joins TRBV28 to TRBJ1-1; 10 bases are a match to TRBD1. The CDR3 length is 14 residues. Germline V CDR1 and CDR2: MDHEN, SYDVKM. V was clipped by 6 bases and J by 13 bases; unmatched bases: 14. The CDR3 coding sequence is TGTGCCAGCAGGAGTTCCCGGGACAGGGGCTTTGATTTCTTT. It yields the protein CASRSSRDRGFDFF.

The chain carries TRBV2 and TRBJ1-5; D gene unclear. This CDR3 spans 13 amino acids. The V end lost 7 bases, the J end lost 2 bases, and 9 bases lay between the germline ends. Germline-derived CDR1 and CDR2 are SNHLY and FYNNEI. CDR3: CASKSEGNQPQHF. The DNA of the CDR3 is TGTGCCAGCAAATCCGAGGGCAATCAGCCCCAGCATTTT.

This clone was detected only once. The V and J genes are TRBV30 and TRBJ2-1; TRBD2 matches at 9 bases. Germline V gives CDR1 GTSNPN, CDR2 SVGIG (reference sequence). The J segment lost 4 bases and the V segment lost 1 base, leaving 14 bases of the junction unmatched. The length of the CDR3 is 18 residues. CDR3 region: CAWSGALAGGPRYNEQFF. CDR3 nucleotides: TGTGCCTGGAGTGGGGCCCTGGCGGGAGGGCCGAGGTACAATGAGCAGTTCTTC.

V usage is TRBV30 and J usage is TRBJ2-6; 10 nucleotides agree with TRBD1. The CDR3 runs to 16 residues. The V segment lost 5 bases and the J segment 0 bases; nucleotides outside the gene matches: 4. From germline, CDR1 is GTSNPN and CDR2 SVGIG (reference sequence). CDR3 loop: CAWDRGLSSGANVLTF. The CDR3 DNA sequence: TGTGCCTGGGACAGGGGGCTTTCCTCTGGGGCCAACGTCCTGACTTTC.

V is TRBV28 and J is TRBJ2-7; TRBD1 agrees at 8 bases. The CDR3 contains 15 residues. CDR1 MDHEN and CDR2 SYDVKM come from the germline V gene. Trimming removed 5 bases from V and 6 bases from J; junction bases left unmatched: 12. This CDR3 reads CASSLDRAAPREQYF. In DNA form, the CDR3 reads TGTGCCAGCAGTCTGGACAGGGCGGCCCCACGCGAGCAGTACTTC.

J is TRBJ1-4 and V is TRBV6-5; TRBD1 might be the D (5 bases). Germline V gene data show CDR1 as MNHEY and CDR2 as SVGAGI. The length of the CDR3 is 14 residues. The germline V and J ends were trimmed by 0 bases and 8 bases, with 10 bases remaining between them. CDR3 DNA sequence: TGTGCCAGCAGTTACTCGGGGAAGGGGGAAAAACTGTTTTTT. Amino acid sequence: CASSYSGKGEKLFF.

The V gene is TRBV7-9, the J gene TRBJ2-6; D may be TRBD1 (6 bases). The length of the CDR3 is 19 residues. The germline V gene encodes CDR1 SEHNR and CDR2 FQNEAQ (reference sequence). Trimming left V 3 bases short and J 0 bases short, with 18 bases between. In DNA form, the CDR3 reads TGTGCCAGCAGCTTGTGGGGCAGGGGTCTAACCTCTGGGGCCAACGTCCTGACTTTC. This translates into CASSLWGRGLTSGANVLTF.